This T cell receptor beta chain was sequenced for a study of CD8+ T cells in alopecia areata. Study results and caveats: Higher clonality than in normal scalp was seen in lesional scalp, especially alopecia totalis/universalis. With patients, TCR sharing proved less clear than in mice, a difference possibly related to HLA.

Cell sorting was applied to PBMCs, and CD4+ and CD8+ T cells were collected. Investigators isolated RNA and reverse transcribed it into cDNA to act as the sequencing template. Using immunoSEQ multiplex PCR, the repertoire was profiled, and TCRdb retains in-frame clones only, with some absent. The sample shows about 150,000 clones, roughly 60% of them seen only once. Germline-derived CDR1 and CDR2 are MNHEY and SMNVEV (reference sequence). Trimming stripped 1 base from V and 10 bases from J, with 17 bases between. The CDR3 has 15 residues. A note on this clone: Its target is not known.

The origin of this receptor is a human donor in good health. J is TRBJ2-4 and V is TRBV27; D is undetermined. Source material: CD8+ T cells sorted from blood. CDR3 in DNA: TGTGCCAGCAGTTTATATGCTACTAATATGGAAATTCAGTACTTC. Translation gives CASSLYATNMEIQYF.